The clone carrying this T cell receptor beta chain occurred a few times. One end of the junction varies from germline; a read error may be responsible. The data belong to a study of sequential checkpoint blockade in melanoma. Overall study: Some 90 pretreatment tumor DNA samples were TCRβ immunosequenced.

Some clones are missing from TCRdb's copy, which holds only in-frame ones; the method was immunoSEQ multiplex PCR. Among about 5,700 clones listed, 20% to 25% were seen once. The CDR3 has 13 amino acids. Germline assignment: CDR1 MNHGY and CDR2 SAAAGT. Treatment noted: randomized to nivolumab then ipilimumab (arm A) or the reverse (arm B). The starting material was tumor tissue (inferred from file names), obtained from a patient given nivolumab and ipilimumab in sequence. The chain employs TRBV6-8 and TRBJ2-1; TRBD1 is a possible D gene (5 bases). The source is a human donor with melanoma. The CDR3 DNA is TGTGCCATCAGTGGTGGCAGGGCGGAAGAGCAGTTCTTC. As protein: CAISGGRAEEQFF.